This T cell receptor beta chain came from a study of cytomegalovirus exposure and HLA in healthy donors. Study-level results: Follow-up analysis found HLA locus-dependent TCR association rates, highest for DRB1 and lowest for HLA-C.

The study ran its PCR with 60 Vbeta and 13 Jbeta primers. Clones were sequenced by immunoSEQ multiplex PCR, and TCRdb holds only the in-frame ones, with some missing. Of around 150,000 clones in the sample, 60% to 75% were seen once. Comment on this clone: Its antigen is undetermined.

V was clipped by 5 bases and J by 5 bases; unmatched bases: 5. CDR1 and CDR2 (germline): LNHDA, SQIVND (reference sequence). This CDR3 has 15 amino acids. Donors consisted of healthy bone marrow donors. This chain uses TRBV19 with TRBJ2-3; 12 bases match TRBD1. Sequencing input: PBMCs. This TCR was sampled from a human donor in good health. CDR3 in DNA: TGTGCCAGTAGTGGGACAGGGGGCGCCAAAGATACGCAGTATTTT. Translation gives CASSGTGGAKDTQYF.